A selection of T cell receptor beta chains follows, all from one sample in a study of blood T cell repertoires in COVID-19. This table comes from immunoSEQ multiplex PCR, and its TCRdb copy is limited to in-frame clones, with some not included. Of fewer than 150,000 clones listed, 75% to 90% are singletons. The material sequenced was peripheral blood. Every receptor here comes from a woman aged 70-85 years with acute or convalescent COVID-19. The CDR3 runs from the conserved cysteine through the conserved F or W. D genes are given only for firm matches. Size is omitted from some rows. Given values are once, few, many or a class for expanded clones.

v_gene	j_gene	abundance	d_gene	CDR3aa	CDR3nt
TRBV28	TRBJ1-6	.	TRBD1	CASSLLTGEPLHF	TGTGCCAGCAGCCTTCTGACAGGGGAACCCCTCCACTTT
TRBV7-6	TRBJ2-2	.	TRBD1	CASSLVAGGSANTGELFF	TGTGCCAGCAGCTTAGTTGCAGGGGGATCGGCGAACACCGGGGAGCTGTTTTTT
TRBV6-1	TRBJ1-2	few	.	CASSEFAGNYGYTF	TGTGCCAGCAGTGAATTCGCAGGGAACTATGGCTACACCTTC
TRBV12-5	TRBJ1-3	once	.	CASGPVGNTIYF	TGTGCTAGTGGTCCGGTTGGAAACACCATATATTTT
TRBV21-1	TRBJ1-2	many	.	CASSNQQGIHYGYTF	TGTGCCAGCAGCAACCAACAGGGGATTCACTATGGCTACACCTTC
TRBV28	TRBJ2-7	.	.	CASSLWTISYEQYF	TGTGCCAGCAGTTTATGGACTATCTCCTACGAGCAGTACTTC
TRBV9	TRBJ1-2	.	.	CASSVASVNYGYTF	TGTGCCAGCAGCGTAGCGTCGGTTAACTATGGCTACACCTTC
TRBV7-9	TRBJ1-1	.	.	CASSLLEFPRNTEAFF	TGTGCCAGCAGCTTATTAGAGTTCCCTCGGAACACTGAAGCTTTCTTT
TRBV6-5	TRBJ2-5	.	TRBD2	CASRPSGGARETQYF	TGTGCCAGCAGACCCAGCGGGGGGGCTCGGGAGACCCAGTACTTC
TRBV7-9	TRBJ1-1	.	.	CASNPVDGTGTEAFF	TGTGCCAGCAATCCGGTAGACGGAACAGGGACTGAAGCTTTCTTT
TRBV12-5	TRBJ1-4	.	TRBD1	CASGLTGANEKLFF	TGTGCTAGTGGTTTAACAGGGGCTAATGAAAAACTGTTTTTT
TRBV30	TRBJ1-5	.	.	CAWSGDSLYQPQHF	TGTGCCTGGAGTGGAGACAGTCTTTATCAGCCCCAGCATTTT
TRBV19	TRBJ1-1	.	.	CASSPQGSEAFF	TGTGCCAGTAGCCCTCAGGGATCTGAAGCTTTCTTT
TRBV4-2	TRBJ1-2	.	TRBD1	CASSLGQGRHGYTF	TGTGCCAGCAGCCTAGGACAGGGGAGGCATGGCTACACCTTC
TRBV14	TRBJ2-2	.	.	CASSSRLGARDTGELFF	TGTGCCAGCAGCTCAAGACTGGGAGCGAGGGACACCGGGGAGCTGTTTTTT
TRBV30	TRBJ1-2	few	TRBD1	CAWGRDRPYGYTF	TGTGCCTGGGGACGGGACAGACCCTATGGCTACACCTTC
TRBV3-1/TRBV3-2	TRBJ1-1	.	TRBD1	CASSPWTGGNGGGEAFF	TGTGCCAGCAGCCCCTGGACAGGGGGCAACGGTGGTGGTGAAGCTTTCTTT
TRBV3-1/TRBV3-2	TRBJ1-2	.	TRBD1	CASSSDRGLGYTF	TGTGCCAGCAGCTCCGACAGGGGACTAGGCTACACCTTC
TRBV3-1/TRBV3-2	TRBJ2-3	.	TRBD2	CASSQDQKAGGLTDTQYF	TGTGCCAGCAGCCAAGATCAGAAAGCGGGGGGCCTCACAGATACGCAGTATTTT
TRBV3-1/TRBV3-2	TRBJ2-1	.	.	CASSLNGDISYNEQFF	TGTGCCAGCAGCCTAAACGGGGACATCTCCTACAATGAGCAGTTCTTC
TRBV5-4	TRBJ1-2	.	TRBD1	CASSNSGTGSYGYTF	TGTGCCAGCAGCAACTCCGGGACAGGGTCCTATGGCTACACCTTC
TRBV18	TRBJ1-4	.	.	CASSPFDPGTNEKLFF	TGTGCCAGCTCACCCTTTGACCCCGGGACTAATGAAAAACTGTTTTTT
TRBV6-5	TRBJ1-5	.	TRBD1	CASRIQGDQPQHF	TGTGCCAGCAGAATACAGGGGGATCAGCCCCAGCATTTT
TRBV11-2	TRBJ1-1	few	.	CASSLEARRAGFF	TGTGCCAGCAGCTTAGAGGCCCGACGCGCGGGTTTCTTT
TRBV28	TRBJ1-1	once	.	CASSPSGTPNTEAFF	TGTGCCAGCAGTCCTTCCGGGACACCGAACACTGAAGCTTTCTTT
TRBV7-9	TRBJ2-3	.	.	CASSAPLAQYTQYF	TGTGCCAGCAGCGCCCCCCTGGCCCAGTATACGCAGTATTTT
TRBV19	TRBJ2-1	once	.	CATTLRAGSSYNEQFF	TGTGCCACCACACTCCGAGCGGGTAGCTCCTACAATGAGCAGTTCTTC
TRBV4-1	TRBJ2-5	once	.	CASSQVYQETQYF	TGCGCCAGCAGCCAAGTATACCAAGAGACCCAGTACTTC
TRBV12-5	TRBJ1-3	.	TRBD1	CASGRETGWANTIYF	TGTGCTAGTGGTCGAGAGACAGGGTGGGCAAACACCATATATTTT
TRBV6-2/TRBV6-3	TRBJ1-1	.	.	CASSYSVEVSGAFF	TGTGCCAGCAGTTACTCGGTCGAGGTTTCGGGAGCTTTCTTT
TRBV21-1	TRBJ2-7	.	.	CASSHRKGNGSYEQYF	TGTGCCAGCAGCCACAGAAAGGGGAACGGCTCCTACGAGCAGTACTTC
TRBV11-2	TRBJ1-1	.	.	CASSPRVRQGGTEAFF	TGTGCCAGCAGCCCCCGAGTGCGGCAGGGTGGCACTGAAGCTTTCTTT
TRBV2	TRBJ1-6	.	TRBD1	CAERGQVNSPLHF	TGTGCCGAGCGGGGACAGGTCAATTCACCCCTCCACTTT
TRBV9	TRBJ2-5	.	.	CASSVGVLQETQYF	TGTGCCAGCAGCGTAGGAGTCCTACAAGAGACCCAGTACTTC
TRBV28	TRBJ1-6	.	.	CASSSGTTDSPLHF	TGTGCCAGCAGCTCCGGGACAACTGATTCACCCCTCCACTTT
TRBV12-2	TRBJ2-4	.	.	CASRFQIAGGRLAKNIQYF	TGTGCAAGTCGCTTTCAGATAGCGGGGGGGCGGTTAGCCAAAAACATTCAGTACTTC
TRBV7-9	TRBJ2-2	.	TRBD1	CASPTSAGGSTGELFF	TGTGCCAGCCCGACGTCGGCAGGGGGCAGTACCGGGGAGCTGTTTTTT
TRBV29-1	TRBJ1-2	.	.	CSAEEVRGGGYTF	TGCAGCGCCGAAGAAGTCAGGGGCGGCGGCTACACCTTC
TRBV6-2/TRBV6-3	TRBJ1-5	.	.	CASSYSGPTGQPQHF	TGTGCCAGCAGTTATAGTGGGCCGACCGGTCAGCCCCAGCATTTT
TRBV4-1	TRBJ1-2	.	.	CASSQSQQVLQGYTF	TGCGCCAGCAGCCAGAGCCAACAGGTCTTGCAAGGCTACACCTTC
TRBV7-3	TRBJ2-3	.	.	CASSPSTGSTDTQYF	TGTGCCAGCAGCCCGTCGACAGGTAGCACAGATACGCAGTATTTT
TRBV12-3/TRBV12-4	TRBJ1-6	.	TRBD1	CASSLRDRGPLHF	TGTGCCAGCAGTCTCCGGGACAGGGGCCCCCTCCACTTT
TRBV2	TRBJ2-5	.	TRBD1	CASRATGEETQYF	TGTGCCAGCAGAGCAACAGGGGAGGAGACCCAGTACTTC
TRBV19	TRBJ2-6	.	TRBD2	CASTIRASGGSGANVLTF	TGTGCCAGTACCATACGGGCTAGCGGGGGGAGTGGGGCCAACGTCCTGACTTTC
TRBV15	TRBJ2-3	once	.	CATSRDLADTQYF	TGTGCCACCAGCAGAGATCTTGCAGATACGCAGTATTTT
TRBV12-3/TRBV12-4	TRBJ1-4	.	.	CASSLDRRKLFF	TGTGCCAGCAGTCTGGACAGAAGAAAACTGTTTTTT
TRBV2	TRBJ2-3	.	TRBD1	CASSEGGTGTSTDTQYF	TGTGCCAGCAGTGAAGGGGGGACAGGGACTAGCACAGATACGCAGTATTTT
TRBV19	TRBJ1-1	.	.	CASRGRDGSMNTEAFF	TGTGCCAGTAGGGGCCGCGACGGATCTATGAACACTGAAGCTTTCTTT
TRBV11-2	TRBJ1-5	.	TRBD1	CASSLGIPGGGGSNQPQHF	TGTGCCAGCAGCTTAGGAATCCCTGGAGGGGGCGGAAGCAATCAGCCCCAGCATTTT
TRBV7-9	TRBJ1-1	.	.	CASSLGEASPEAFF	TGTGCCAGCAGCTTAGGGGAGGCGAGCCCTGAAGCTTTCTTT